These T cell receptor beta chains were read from a single sample in a study of blood T cell repertoires in COVID-19. Measured with immunoSEQ multiplex PCR; TCRdb has only the in-frame clones, and not every one. This table has fewer than 400,000 clones, around 84% appearing once. Source material: peripheral blood. The receptors come from a human donor in a cohort sampled during active COVID-19. Each CDR3 is given with its conserved first and last residue. The D gene is left open where the match is weak. Some rows have no size entry. The others give once, few or many, or a class for an expanded clone.

TRBJ1-5,-,TRBV4-1,-,CASSIGHLHQPQHF,TGCGCCAGCAGCATAGGACATTTGCATCAGCCCCAGCATTTT
TRBJ2-6,TRBD1,TRBV5-1,once,CASSLGDRGHGSGANVLTF,TGCGCCAGCAGCTTGGGGGACAGGGGTCATGGGTCTGGGGCCAACGTCCTGACTTTC
TRBJ2-7,-,TRBV5-6,-,CASSLVAEYEQYF,TGTGCCAGCAGCTTGGTGGCGGAATACGAGCAGTACTTC
TRBJ2-3,-,TRBV6-5,-,CASSQGIAQYF,TGTGCCAGCAGTCAGGGGATCGCGCAGTATTTT
TRBJ1-6,-,TRBV7-9,once,CASHEDIPEGGSPLHF,TGTGCCAGCCATGAAGATATACCGGAAGGGGGTTCACCCCTCCACTTT
TRBJ1-1,-,TRBV7-6,-,CASSPQAGVNTEAFF,TGTGCCAGCAGCCCCCAGGCAGGGGTGAACACTGAAGCTTTCTTT
TRBJ1-4,-,TRBV5-1,-,CASSPQGATNEKLFF,TGCGCCAGCAGCCCACAGGGTGCAACTAATGAAAAACTGTTTTTT
TRBJ2-1,-,TRBV5-8,-,CASSSNYPGFWSYNEQFF,TGTGCCAGCAGCTCAAACTATCCCGGGTTCTGGTCCTACAATGAGCAGTTCTTC
TRBJ2-7,TRBD1,TRBV7-2,once,CASSLGQESYEQYF,TGTGCCAGCAGCTTGGGACAGGAATCCTACGAGCAGTACTTC
TRBJ2-1,-,TRBV30,once,CAGLKGGPHNEQFF,TGTGCCGGTTTAAAGGGGGGGCCCCACAATGAGCAGTTCTTC
TRBJ2-1,TRBD1,TRBV9,many,CASSVGDRDVNEQFF,TGTGCCAGCAGCGTCGGGGACAGGGATGTCAATGAGCAGTTCTTC
TRBJ2-3,TRBD2,TRBV6-2/TRBV6-3,-,CASSYSRGLADGTDTQYF,TGTGCCAGCAGTTACTCCCGGGGACTAGCGGATGGCACAGATACGCAGTATTTT
TRBJ2-7,-,TRBV12-3/TRBV12-4,-,CASSSDSAYEQYF,TGTGCCAGCAGTTCCGACAGTGCCTACGAGCAGTACTTC
TRBJ2-5,TRBD1,TRBV29-1,-,CSGDRGSGETQYF,TGCAGCGGGGACAGGGGCTCAGGGGAGACCCAGTACTTC
TRBJ2-1,TRBD1,TRBV18,-,CASSPGTGRNEQFF,TGTGCCAGCTCACCCGGGACAGGGCGCAATGAGCAGTTCTTC
TRBJ1-4,-,TRBV6-1,-,CASSEVQGVNEKLFF,TGTGCCAGCAGTGAGGTACAGGGAGTCAATGAAAAACTGTTTTTT
TRBJ1-2,-,TRBV11-2,many,CASSLSGANYGYTF,TGTGCCAGCAGCTTATCCGGGGCTAACTATGGCTACACCTTC
TRBJ1-2,TRBD1,TRBV7-2,few,CATTGESVYGYTF,TGTGCCACCACAGGGGAGTCGGTCTATGGCTACACCTTC
TRBJ2-5,TRBD2,TRBV18,-,CASSPTLGLAGETQYF,TGTGCCAGCTCACCAACTCTGGGACTAGCGGGAGAGACCCAGTACTTC
TRBJ2-7,TRBD2,TRBV5-5,-,CASSLPGLAKEQYF,TGTGCCAGCAGCCTACCGGGACTAGCGAAGGAGCAGTACTTC
TRBJ1-6,-,TRBV5-1,-,CASRTGSLKSPLHF,TGCGCCAGCCGGACGGGAAGTTTGAAGTCACCCCTCCACTTT
TRBJ2-5,TRBD2,TRBV28,-,CASILAGSETQYF,TGTGCCAGCATACTAGCGGGATCAGAGACCCAGTACTTC
TRBJ1-1,TRBD1,TRBV12-3/TRBV12-4,-,CASSLDRDTEAFF,TGTGCCAGCAGCCTTGACAGGGACACTGAAGCTTTCTTT
TRBJ1-4,-,TRBV7-8,once,CASSYQGFANEKLFF,TGTGCCAGCAGCTACCAGGGTTTCGCTAATGAAAAACTGTTTTTT
TRBJ2-7,TRBD1,TRBV18,-,CASSPGQGPDYEQYF,TGTGCCAGCTCACCTGGACAGGGGCCGGACTACGAGCAGTACTTC
TRBJ2-1,-,TRBV6-4,-,CASSRTGIPVREQFF,TGTGCCAGCTCACGGACCGGGATTCCCGTTCGTGAGCAGTTCTTC
TRBJ2-1,-,TRBV11-3,-,CASSSQVYNEQFF,TGTGCCAGCAGCTCACAGGTTTACAATGAGCAGTTCTTC
TRBJ1-1,-,TRBV15,-,CAIRSDTRTEAFF,TGTGCCATAAGGTCGGACACCCGGACTGAAGCTTTCTTT
TRBJ2-2,-,TRBV10-3,-,CAISEGERTDLTGELFF,TGTGCCATCAGTGAGGGGGAACGGACAGACCTGACCGGGGAGCTGTTTTTT
TRBJ1-5,TRBD1,TRBV19,-,CASSNRDRGNSNQPQHF,TGTGCCAGTTCAAACCGGGACAGGGGAAATAGCAATCAGCCCCAGCATTTT
TRBJ2-1,TRBD2,TRBV10-3,-,CAISESDEREGGRQFF,TGTGCCATCAGTGAGTCTGATGAGCGGGAGGGGGGTCGGCAGTTCTTC
TRBJ2-1,-,TRBV4-1,-,CASSQNPLAREFF,TGCGCCAGCAGCCAGAACCCACTAGCCCGTGAGTTCTTC
TRBJ1-1,-,TRBV9,few,CASSVVVGTEAFF,TGTGCCAGCAGCGTAGTAGTTGGCACTGAAGCTTTCTTT
TRBJ1-5,TRBD1,TRBV6-4,-,CASSRDRVRKSNQPQHF,TGTGCCAGCAGTCGGGACAGGGTCAGGAAGAGCAATCAGCCCCAGCATTTT
TRBJ1-4,TRBD1,TRBV4-1,-,CASSKTERQGGEKLFF,TGCGCCAGCAGCAAAACGGAAAGACAGGGAGGTGAAAAACTGTTTTTT
TRBJ2-7,-,TRBV2,-,CASSEYGKPTGF,TGTGCCAGCAGTGAATACGGGAAACCAACCGGCTTC
TRBJ2-3,-,TRBV2,-,CASSAPGLTDTQYF,TGTGCCAGCAGTGCTCCGGGATTAACAGATACGCAGTATTTT
TRBJ1-4,-,TRBV7-6,-,CASSLGSGTNEKLFF,TGTGCCAGCAGCTTAGGTTCAGGGACTAATGAAAAACTGTTTTTT
TRBJ1-1,-,TRBV27,-,CATRRANTEAFF,TGTGCCACCCGGAGGGCGAACACTGAAGCTTTCTTT
TRBJ2-3,-,TRBV2,-,CASSAGVDTDTQYF,TGTGCCAGCAGTGCAGGGGTCGACACAGATACGCAGTATTTT
TRBJ1-1,-,TRBV2,-,CASSVRGGVTEAFF,TGTGCCAGCAGTGTGAGGGGAGGGGTCACTGAAGCTTTCTTT
TRBJ2-7,-,TRBV16,-,CASSQRTPSDSYEQYF,TGTGCCAGCAGCCAACGAACCCCCTCGGACAGCTACGAGCAGTACTTC
TRBJ1-4,TRBD1,TRBV30,-,CAWSVRGQGIFTNEKLFF,TGTGCCTGGAGTGTTAGGGGACAGGGAATTTTCACTAATGAAAAACTGTTTTTT
TRBJ1-5,-,TRBV2,-,CASSNEMDQPQHF,TGTGCCAGCAGCAACGAGATGGATCAGCCCCAGCATTTT
TRBJ2-4,-,TRBV28,-,CASSSEDNPSLGKNIQYF,TGTGCCAGCAGCTCCGAGGACAATCCCTCCCTGGGCAAAAACATTCAGTACTTC
TRBJ1-2,-,TRBV12-3/TRBV12-4,-,CASSFGGNHGYTF,TGTGCCAGCAGCTTTGGAGGGAATCATGGCTACACCTTC
TRBJ2-5,-,TRBV5-4,-,CASSLVDSQETQYF,TGTGCCAGCAGCTTGGTTGATAGTCAAGAGACCCAGTACTTC
TRBJ2-1,-,TRBV6-5,-,CASSYGAGNEQFF,TGTGCCAGCAGTTACGGTGCCGGGAATGAGCAGTTCTTC
TRBJ1-2,-,TRBV25-1,once,CASRQSGSSGGGYTF,TGTGCCAGCAGACAATCGGGGTCCTCGGGGGGTGGCTACACCTTC
TRBJ1-1,-,TRBV27,-,CASSSVPVWNTEAFF,TGTGCCAGCAGCTCTGTACCGGTCTGGAACACTGAAGCTTTCTTT